This entry lists 9 T cell receptor beta chains sequenced from one sample in a study of human T cells and chemical hapten exposure. Noted time point: patch test 3, about 24 weeks after DPC sensitization. Treatment indicated: therapeutic diphenylcyclopropenone sensitization with weekly scalp DPC. TCRdb recomputed calls from the RACE reads with MiXCR, one row per CDR3 protein. This table has approximately 86,000 distinct CDR3 sequences, roughly a tenth appearing once. The material was whole blood, obtained in connection with sensitization to the hapten diphenylcyclopropenone (DPC). These receptors all stem from a woman aged 25 to 39 with alopecia areata. Some clones in this sample may be carry-over from other donors' samples.

The V call is TRBV10-1, the J call TRBJ1-4, with D possibly being TRBD1 (6 bases). V lost 7 bases and J 8 bases, leaving 14 bases between the germline ends. The CDR3 has 13 amino acids. Germline V gene sequence: CDR1 WNHNN, CDR2 SYGVQD (reference sequence). CDR3 residues: CASKRRGWEKLFF. CDR3 coding DNA: TGCGCCAGCAAACGCAGGGGTTGGGAAAAACTGTTTTTT.

The chain links TRBV5-6 to TRBJ1-6, with D uncertain. Per the germline V gene, CDR1 is SGHDT and CDR2 is YYEEEE. The CDR3 is made up of 15 amino acids. Trimming took off 4 bases at V and 9 bases at J, with 17 bases between the two ends. CDR3 nucleotides: TGTGCCAGCAGCAATCAAGCCAAGAGGATTTCACCCCTCCACTTT. Amino acid sequence: CASSNQAKRISPLHF.

This clonotype appeared many times. V gene TRBV7-2 combines with J gene TRBJ2-4; no firm D call. V lost 0 bases and J 7 bases, leaving 7 bases between the germline ends. Looked up from germline, CDR1 is SGHTA and CDR2 is FQGNSA. The CDR3 consists of 13 residues. The CDR3 DNA reads as TGTGCCAGCAGCTTAGCCCTCTTGAACATTCAGTACTTC. It is translated as CASSLALLNIQYF.

As concerns this clonotype: No conserved phenylalanine or tryptophan ends this CDR3, so it is likely a read error. This rearrangement joins TRBV29-1 to TRBJ2-7; possibly TRBD1 or TRBD2 for D (5 bases each). The CDR3 length is 12 residues. Trimming took off 4 bases at V and 5 bases at J, with 12 bases between the two ends. CDR1 is SQVTM, CDR2 ANQGSEA, per germline. In DNA form, the CDR3 reads TGCAGCGTTGGGCAGGGAGAGGACGAGCAGTACATC. This sequence encodes CSVGQGEDEQYI.

This clonotype occurred many times. This chain joins TRBV3-1 and TRBJ1-5; D call uncertain. V dropped 2 bases and J dropped 0 bases, with 20 bases sitting between them. The germline V gene encodes CDR1 LGHDT and CDR2 YNNKEL (reference sequence). The CDR3 length is 19 residues. The CDR3 DNA sequence: TGTGCCAGCAGCCAACGGCCGAGGACGCTGGGGAATAGCAATCAGCCCCAGCATTTT. This gives the protein CASSQRPRTLGNSNQPQHF.

This clonotype was found many times. The rearrangement links TRBV6-2 or TRBV6-3 to TRBJ1-5, with 8 positions matching TRBD1. The CDR3 consists of 17 residues. The germline V gene encodes CDR1 MNHEY and CDR2 SVGEGT. The ends lost 6 bases at V and 5 bases at J; junction bases unmatched: 15. Here the CDR3 DNA reads TGTGCCAGCAGGCGTCCCGGGACAGGAACCATCGATCAGCCCCAGCATTTT. Amino acids: CASRRPGTGTIDQPQHF.

This clonotype was detected only a few times. The CDR3 loop reads CASSLQGGYRPQHF. CDR3 coding DNA: TGTGCCAGCAGTTTACAAGGGGGCTATCGTCCCCAGCATTTT. The chain uses TRBV28 and TRBJ1-5; 7 bases are shared with TRBD1. The CDR3 loop spans 14 amino acids. Germline V CDR1 and CDR2: MDHEN, SYDVKM. Trimming took 2 bases from V and 10 from J; bases not matched to a gene: 8.

The table lists this clonotype with a few counts. In nucleotides, the CDR3 is TGTGCCAGCAGCTTAGCGCAGGTCACTGAAGCTTTCTTT. Protein: CASSLAQVTEAFF. J is TRBJ1-1 and V is TRBV7-6, with D hard to call. V was trimmed by 0 bases and J by 4 bases, leaving 6 bases between them. Per germline, CDR1 SGHVS and CDR2 FNYEAQ. This CDR3 has 13 amino acids.

Ten or more counts support this clonotype. This sequence joins TRBV2 and TRBJ2-2; 7 positions agree with TRBD1. V lost 4 bases to trimming and J lost 3 bases; unmatched junction nucleotides: 8. The CDR3 consists of 16 residues. Germline CDR1 SNHLY, CDR2 FYNNEI. Here the CDR3 DNA reads TGTGCCAGCAGTGCAAGAGGGACAGTGGACACCGGGGAGCTGTTTTTT. Its translation: CASSARGTVDTGELFF.